Given below is one T cell receptor (beta chain) in context. Measured with immunoSEQ multiplex PCR; TCRdb has only the in-frame clones, and not every one. The data show some 140,000 clones, with just under 85% seen just once and approximately 1.5% held by the top ten. Separate from the roughly 700-subject first cohort, the 120-subject validation cohort was the one that the donors belonged to. The sample belongs to a study of cytomegalovirus exposure and HLA in healthy donors. The CDR3 has 15 residues. Germline CDR1 and CDR2: SEHNR and FQNEAQ (reference sequence). V lost 5 bases and J lost 3; bases outside the gene matches: 7.

The sequence was obtained from a woman aged 30 to 39 in good health and CMV-seronegative. Sequencing input: PBMCs. The chain links TRBV7-9 to TRBJ2-1; 7 nucleotides match TRBD1. The CDR3 nucleotides read TGTGCCAGCAGCGACATACAGGGGTACTACAATGAGCAGTTCTTC. Translation gives CASSDIQGYYNEQFF.